The source of this T cell receptor (beta chain) is a study of T cell clonality in common variable immunodeficiency (dated by TCRdb to between 2014 and 2017). Most CVID patients and most healthy controls were of Caucasian heritage. Heparinized peripheral whole blood samples of 5 to 8 ml were collected from each donor. Genomic DNA from adults with common variable immune deficiency (CVID) and from healthy adult controls was the source for sequencing TCRbeta CDR3 repertoires. The control group was made up of roughly 22 healthy adult volunteers (about ten male and around twelve female) whose ages ranged from roughly 23 to 70 years, with a mean age of approximately 34. To isolate peripheral blood mononuclear cells, diluted blood was subjected to density centrifugation over Hypaque 1077 or Ficoll-Paque. Genomic DNA was extracted from unsorted mononuclear cells by Qiagen column purification or by a centrifugation-based method.

Overall results and qualifications from the work: The authors noted that sequencing repertoires of T cell subpopulations would be needed to clarify what caused the increased clonality in CVID. Correlations of repertoire features with clinical complications were constrained by heterogeneity among patients within the CVID cohort. CVID subjects shared fewer TCRbeta clones with each other than healthy controls did (p < 0.0001). TCRbeta clonality was higher in CVID subjects than in healthy controls (t-test p = 0.018), and the increase was most characteristic of about a third of subjects. CVID TCRbeta sequences were reported to have fewer deletions and N-nucleotide insertions and to lack highly modified clones with 13 or more V deletions. Despite equal DNA input, controls averaged roughly 84,000 unique sequences per sample versus about 31,547 in CVID samples.

For sequencing input, CVID and control samples contributed equivalent amounts of genomic DNA. For every sample, a 60 bp segment covering the rearranged TCRbeta CDR3 region was amplified and then sequenced. The immunoSEQ assay, a bias-corrected multiplex PCR with high-throughput sequencing, was employed for TCRbeta amplification. Regarding the original processing steps: Each unique nucleotide sequence was treated as a clone and annotated with V, D and J genes, copy number and frequency. Sequences were labeled productive if in frame, and non-productive if out of frame or containing stop codons. Clonality was calculated from Shannon's entropy as previously described. The predicted amino acid sequences of productive clones were used to derive mean CDR3 Kyte-Doolittle hydropathy. Hierarchical clustering of scaled V gene usage was performed with the R hclust function using Manhattan distance and complete linkage. Clone sharing by CDR3 amino acid sequence was assessed by resampling 12 repertoires per group over 100 rounds. The repertoires were searched for fewer than 75 published EBV-specific TCRbeta sequences and a few hundred published CMV-specific TCRbeta sequences. Analysis left out a couple of CVID samples that produced under 10,000 sequences, so some 45 CVID repertoires remained. TCRdb limited this immuneACCESS table to in-frame rearrangements with V and J called. A share of clones is missing; checked studies link under half to unresolved V genes, and the rest is unexplained. V and J calls and clone size follow that table, whereas D and trimming were derived from the DNA. This sample holds approximately 46,000 clones in total, without any singletons. The ten largest clones take up approximately 5.9% of the sample.

As regards this clone: The antigen it binds to is not known. This sequence may be a read error, since a much larger clone differs from it by one base.

The sequenced sample was peripheral blood mononuclear cells. This clonotype originated in a person between 18 and 70 years old in good health.

Partial CDR3 DNA: TGTGCCAGCAGCACCGGGACAGGGATTGGCTCACCA. This translates into CASSTGTGIGSP. The entire CDR3 reads CASSTGTGIGSPLFF. The V and J genes are TRBV7-9 and TRBJ1-4; 9 bases in the middle match TRBD1. The read ends 3 residues before the CDR3 terminus; that terminus is restored from the germline J gene. The CDR3 starts with the cysteine, ends with the phenylalanine, and has 15 residues. Only the CDR3 bases that were read are kept: 36 of them, in frame from base 1. The CDR1 and CDR2 encoded by the germline V gene (reference sequence) are SEHNR and FQNEAQ.